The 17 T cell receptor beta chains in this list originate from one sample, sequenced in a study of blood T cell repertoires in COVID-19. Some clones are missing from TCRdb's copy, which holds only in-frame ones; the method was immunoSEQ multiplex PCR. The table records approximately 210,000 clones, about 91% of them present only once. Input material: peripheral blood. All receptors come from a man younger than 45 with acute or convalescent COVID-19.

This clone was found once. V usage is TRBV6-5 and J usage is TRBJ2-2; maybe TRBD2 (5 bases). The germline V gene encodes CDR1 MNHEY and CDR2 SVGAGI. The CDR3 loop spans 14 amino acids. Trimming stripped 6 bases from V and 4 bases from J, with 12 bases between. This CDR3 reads CASSYTRSTGELFF. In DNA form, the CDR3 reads TGTGCCAGCAGCTATACTAGATCCACCGGGGAGCTGTTTTTT.

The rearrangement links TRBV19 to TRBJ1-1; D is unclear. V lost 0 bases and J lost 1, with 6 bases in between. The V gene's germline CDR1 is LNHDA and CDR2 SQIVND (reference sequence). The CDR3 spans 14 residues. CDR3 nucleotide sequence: TGTGCCAGTAGTATAGATGGGCGGAACACTGAAGCTTTCTTT. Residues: CASSIDGRNTEAFF.

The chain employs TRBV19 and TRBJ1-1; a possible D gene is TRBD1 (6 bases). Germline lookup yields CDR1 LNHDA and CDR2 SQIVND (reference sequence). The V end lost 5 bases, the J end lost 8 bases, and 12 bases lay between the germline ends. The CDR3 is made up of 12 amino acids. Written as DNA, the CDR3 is TGTGCCAGTAGTGCCAGGGGTACGGAAGCTTTCTTT. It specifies CASSARGTEAFF.

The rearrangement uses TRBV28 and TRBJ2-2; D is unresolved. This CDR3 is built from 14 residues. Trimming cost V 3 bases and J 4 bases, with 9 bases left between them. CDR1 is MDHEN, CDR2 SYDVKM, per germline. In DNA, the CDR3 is TGTGCCAGCAGTTTGGTCAGATTCACCGGGGAGCTGTTTTTT. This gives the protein CASSLVRFTGELFF.

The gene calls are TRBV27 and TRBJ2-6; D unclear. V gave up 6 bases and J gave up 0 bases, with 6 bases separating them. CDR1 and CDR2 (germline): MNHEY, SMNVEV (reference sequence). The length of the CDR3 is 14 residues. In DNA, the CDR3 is TGTGCCAGCAGCCGTAGCTCTGGGGCCAACGTCCTGACTTTC. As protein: CASSRSSGANVLTF. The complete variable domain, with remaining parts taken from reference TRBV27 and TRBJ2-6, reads EAQVTQNPRYLITVTGKKLTVTCSQNMNHEYMSWYRQDPGLGLRQIYYSMNVEVTDKGDVPEGYKVSRKEKRNFPLILESPSPNQTSLYFCASSRSSGANVLTFGAGSRLTVL.

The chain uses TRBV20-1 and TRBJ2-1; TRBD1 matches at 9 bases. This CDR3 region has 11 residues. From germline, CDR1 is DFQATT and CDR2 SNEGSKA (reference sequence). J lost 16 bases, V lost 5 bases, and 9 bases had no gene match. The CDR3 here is CSAPGTGSQFF. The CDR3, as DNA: TGCAGTGCTCCCGGGACAGGGTCTCAATTCTTC.

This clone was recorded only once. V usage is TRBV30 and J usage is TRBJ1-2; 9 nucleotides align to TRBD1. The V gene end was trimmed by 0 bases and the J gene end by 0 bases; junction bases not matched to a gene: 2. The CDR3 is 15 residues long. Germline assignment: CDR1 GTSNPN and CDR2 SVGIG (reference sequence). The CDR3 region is CAWSVRDRANYGYTF. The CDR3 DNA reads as TGTGCCTGGAGTGTAAGGGACAGGGCTAACTATGGCTACACCTTC.

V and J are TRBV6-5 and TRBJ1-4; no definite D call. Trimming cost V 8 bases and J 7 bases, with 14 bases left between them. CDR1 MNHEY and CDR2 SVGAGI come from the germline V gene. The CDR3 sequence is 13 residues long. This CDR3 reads CASRDKGGEKLFF. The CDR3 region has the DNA TGTGCCAGCCGCGATAAGGGAGGTGAAAAACTGTTTTTT.

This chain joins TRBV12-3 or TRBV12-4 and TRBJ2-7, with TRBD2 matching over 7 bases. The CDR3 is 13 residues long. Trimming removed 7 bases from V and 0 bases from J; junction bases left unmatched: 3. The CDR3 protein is CASTGTNSYEQYF. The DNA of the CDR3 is TGTGCCAGCACCGGGACTAACTCCTACGAGCAGTACTTC.

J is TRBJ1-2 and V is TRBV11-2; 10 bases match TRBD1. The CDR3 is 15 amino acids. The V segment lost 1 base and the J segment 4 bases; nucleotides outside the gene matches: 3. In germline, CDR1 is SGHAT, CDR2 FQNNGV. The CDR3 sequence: CASSLGDRGIYGYTF. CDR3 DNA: TGTGCCAGCAGCTTAGGGGACAGGGGTATCTATGGCTACACCTTC.

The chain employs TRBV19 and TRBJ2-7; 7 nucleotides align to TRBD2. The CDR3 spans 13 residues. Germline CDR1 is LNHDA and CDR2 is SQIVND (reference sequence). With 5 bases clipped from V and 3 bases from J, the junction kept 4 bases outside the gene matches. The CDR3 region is CASSATGGYEQYF. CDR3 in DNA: TGTGCCAGTAGTGCAACGGGGGGCTACGAGCAGTACTTC.

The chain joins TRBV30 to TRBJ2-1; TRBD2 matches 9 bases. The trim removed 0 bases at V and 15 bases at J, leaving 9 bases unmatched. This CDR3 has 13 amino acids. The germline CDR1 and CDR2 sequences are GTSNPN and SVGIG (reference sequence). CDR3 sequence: CAWSVRVAGVRFF. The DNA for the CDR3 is TGTGCCTGGAGTGTACGGGTAGCGGGAGTCCGGTTCTTC.

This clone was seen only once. CDR3 in DNA: TGTGCCTGGGTGGGACAGGATAACTATGGCTACACCTTC. It codes for CAWVGQDNYGYTF. The rearrangement uses TRBV30 and TRBJ1-2; the match to TRBD1 covers 8 bases. This CDR3 has 13 amino acids. Germline trimming cut 5 bases from V and 1 base from J; bases unmatched to any gene: 3. Germline-derived CDR1 and CDR2 are GTSNPN and SVGIG (reference sequence).

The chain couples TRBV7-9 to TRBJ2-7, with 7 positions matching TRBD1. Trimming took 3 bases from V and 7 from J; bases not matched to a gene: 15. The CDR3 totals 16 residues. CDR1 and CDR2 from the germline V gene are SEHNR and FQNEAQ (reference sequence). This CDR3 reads CASSLGSGTAGGEQYF. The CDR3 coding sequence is TGTGCCAGCAGCTTGGGAAGTGGGACAGCTGGTGGGGAGCAGTACTTC.

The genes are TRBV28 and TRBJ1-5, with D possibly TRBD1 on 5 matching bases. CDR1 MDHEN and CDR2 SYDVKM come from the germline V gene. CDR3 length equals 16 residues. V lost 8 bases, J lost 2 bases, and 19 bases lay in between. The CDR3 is CASARGVGGGNQPQHF. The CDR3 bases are TGTGCCAGCGCCCGGGGGGTGGGAGGGGGCAATCAGCCCCAGCATTTT.

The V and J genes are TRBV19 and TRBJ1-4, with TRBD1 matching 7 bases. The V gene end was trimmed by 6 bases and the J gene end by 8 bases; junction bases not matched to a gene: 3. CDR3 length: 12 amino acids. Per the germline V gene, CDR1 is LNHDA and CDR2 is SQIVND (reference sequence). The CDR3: CASRSDREKLFF. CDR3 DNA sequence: TGTGCCAGTAGGTCGGACAGGGAAAAACTGTTTTTT.

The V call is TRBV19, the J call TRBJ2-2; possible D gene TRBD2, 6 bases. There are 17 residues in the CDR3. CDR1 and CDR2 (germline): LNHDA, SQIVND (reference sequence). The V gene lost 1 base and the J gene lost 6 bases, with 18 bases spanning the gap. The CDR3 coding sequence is TGTGCCAGTAGTATAGCCTCCGGGAGAATCCCCCCCGGGGAGCTGTTTTTT. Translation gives CASSIASGRIPPGELFF. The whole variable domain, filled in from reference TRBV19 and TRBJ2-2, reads DGGITQSPKYLFRKEGQNVTLSCEQNLNHDAMYWYRQDPGQGLRLIYYSQIVNDFQKGDIAEGYSVSREKKESFPLTVTSAQKNPTAFYLCASSIASGRIPPGELFFGEGSRLTVL.